This note documents a single TCR beta chain sequence. This record comes from a study of blood T cell repertoires in COVID-19. In the study overall: Acute-phase and convalescent COVID-19 samples originated in the United States, Italy and Spain.

Under the authors' procedure: Cell counts per sample came from amplifying reference gene primers. Profiling relied on immunoSEQ multiplex PCR, and the TCRdb table lists in-frame clones only, not all of them. The D gene and trimming were derived from the DNA, and the V and J assignments and clone size from that table. Seen here are fewer than 300,000 clones, 82% observed once, and the top ten hold roughly 3.1%. Sequencing was performed on peripheral blood. The clonotype was recovered from a woman aged 18-35 years with acute or convalescent COVID-19.

As DNA, the CDR3 is TGTGCCAGTAGTACGGACAGAGTATCTGGAAACACCATATATTTT. Its translation is CASSTDRVSGNTIYF. The V and J genes are TRBV19 and TRBJ1-3; TRBD1 is a possible D gene (6 bases). Trimming removed 4 bases at V and 1 base at J, with 11 bases between. Germline values: CDR1 LNHDA, CDR2 SQIVND (reference sequence). The CDR3 is 15 residues long.